This entry lists 32 T cell receptor beta chains sequenced from one sample in a study of cytomegalovirus exposure and HLA in healthy donors (dated by TCRdb to the late 2010s). Library prep was done by the immunoSEQ multiplex PCR assay. For the multiplex PCR, a mixture combining 60 forward primers for TCR Vbeta segments and 13 reverse primers for TCR Jbeta segments was used. The clones in this table, taken by TCRdb from immuneACCESS, are in-frame only. Not every clone is retained; where verified, under half of the shortfall comes from an unresolved V gene, and the cause of the rest is unknown. Recorded for this sample are some 130,000 clones; about 70% of them occurred a single time. Around 3.1% of the sample lies in the top ten. The specimen was PBMCs. These TCRs come from a man in his forties in good health and CMV-seronegative.

The genes are TRBV4-1 and TRBJ2-5; TRBD2 is a possible D gene (5 bases). The V end lost 0 bases, the J end lost 5 bases, and 16 bases lay between the germline ends. The CDR3 extends over 16 amino acids. From germline, CDR1 is MGHRA and CDR2 YSYEKL. The CDR3: CASSQDPRGGGETQYF. CDR3 nucleotides: TGCGCCAGCAGCCAAGACCCCCGAGGAGGAGGTGAGACCCAGTACTTC.

The CDR3 sequence is CASRDISGTGELFF. In nucleotides, the CDR3 is TGTGCCAGCAGGGACATTAGCGGGACCGGGGAGCTGTTTTTT. The V and J genes are TRBV6-5 and TRBJ2-2, with 7 bases matching TRBD2. The CDR3 length is 14 residues. Looked up from germline, CDR1 is MNHEY and CDR2 is SVGAGI. Trimming took 6 bases from V and 5 from J; bases not matched to a gene: 6.

The chain carries TRBV6-1 and TRBJ2-5, with 7 bases identical to TRBD1. Germline CDR1 is MNHNS and CDR2 is SASEGT. The CDR3 has 16 amino acids. The junction had 8 bases not matched to a gene; V was cut back by 2 bases and J by 2 bases. The CDR3 spells CASSESLGTVQETQYF. Here the CDR3 DNA reads TGTGCCAGCAGTGAAAGCCTCGGGACAGTACAAGAGACCCAGTACTTC.

This clone occurred a few times. V usage is TRBV5-4 and J usage is TRBJ2-1, with TRBD2 as a possible D gene (7 bases). The length of the CDR3 is 16 residues. Germline V gene sequence: CDR1 SGHNT, CDR2 YYREEE (reference sequence). V was cut by 0 bases and J by 3 bases, with 13 bases left in between. The CDR3 DNA sequence: TGTGCCAGCAGCTTGGCCTCGGGGGGCATCTACAATGAGCAGTTCTTC. It encodes CASSLASGGIYNEQFF.

The chain carries TRBV18 and TRBJ2-5; 9 bases match TRBD2. Germline CDR1 and CDR2: KGHSH and LQKENI. The CDR3 is made up of 15 amino acids. Unmatched junction bases numbered 4, after V lost 3 bases and J lost 2 bases. The CDR3 sequence is CASSPRGGVQETQYF. The CDR3, as DNA: TGTGCCAGCTCACCTCGCGGGGGGGTACAAGAGACCCAGTACTTC.

The chain employs TRBV27 and TRBJ2-7, with 7 bases that match TRBD2. Germline loops: CDR1 MNHEY, CDR2 SMNVEV (reference sequence). The CDR3 contains 14 residues. V lost 5 bases, J lost 2 bases, and 6 bases stayed unmatched. Written as DNA, the CDR3 is TGTGCCAGCAGTAACCAGCGGGGTACCTACGAGCAGTACTTC. Its protein product is CASSNQRGTYEQYF.

The chain employs TRBV7-8 and TRBJ2-3; D remains unclear. V lost 2 bases to trimming and J lost 1 base, with 7 bases between them. This CDR3 has 14 residues. Germline lookup yields CDR1 SGHVS and CDR2 FQNEAQ. CDR3 in amino acids: CASSLIQGTDTQYF. Written as DNA, the CDR3 is TGTGCCAGCAGCTTAATCCAGGGCACAGATACGCAGTATTTT. Full variable domain (outside the CDR3, taken from reference TRBV7-8 and TRBJ2-3): GAGVSQSPRYKVAKRGQDVALRCDPISGHVSLFWYQQALGQGPEFLTYFQNEAQLDKSGLPSDRFFAERPEGSVSTLKIQRTQQEDSAVYLCASSLIQGTDTQYFGPGTRLTVL.

The chain couples TRBV19 to TRBJ1-5; 8 positions match TRBD1. The CDR3 sequence is 15 residues long. The V gene's germline CDR1 is LNHDA and CDR2 SQIVND (reference sequence). V was pared by 4 bases and J by 7 bases, with 9 bases of the junction left unmatched. For the CDR3, the DNA is TGTGCCAGTAGTACCCTAACAGGGGGAGAGCAGCCCCAGCATTTT. Protein sequence: CASSTLTGGEQPQHF.

V gene TRBV7-2 combines with J gene TRBJ2-6; the D gene is possibly TRBD2 (6 bases). With 4 bases removed from V and 0 bases from J, the gap between germline ends came to 13 bases. Germline CDR1 SGHTA, CDR2 FQGNSA. CDR3 length: 17 residues. The CDR3 DNA reads as TGTGCCAGCAGCTCCAGCGGGCCCCTCTCTGGGGCCAACGTCCTGACTTTC. It yields the protein CASSSSGPLSGANVLTF. Filled out from reference TRBV7-2 and TRBJ2-6, the complete variable domain reads GAGVSQSPSNKVTEKGKDVELRCDPISGHTALYWYRQSLGQGLEFLIYFQGNSAPDKSGLPSDRFSAERTGGSVSTLTIQRTQQEDSAVYLCASSSSGPLSGANVLTFGAGSRLTVL.

This chain uses TRBV6-5 with TRBJ1-1, with TRBD1 identical over 9 bases. V was clipped by 11 bases and J by 7 bases; unmatched bases: 14. CDR3 size: 14 residues. Germline V gene sequence: CDR1 MNHEY, CDR2 SVGAGI. This CDR3 reads CAVVTGDRAREAFF. For the CDR3, the DNA is TGTGCCGTCGTCACGGGGGACAGGGCCCGTGAAGCTTTCTTT.

The chain combines TRBV11-2 with TRBJ1-1; maybe TRBD1 (6 bases). Trimming shortened V by 1 base and J by 4 bases, and 13 bases separated the two germline ends. CDR1 and CDR2 from the germline V gene are SGHAT and FQNNGV. This CDR3 is 15 amino acids long. The CDR3 nucleotides are TGTGCCAGCAGCTTAGCTGGGACATTGGGCACTGAAGCTTTCTTT. Its protein is CASSLAGTLGTEAFF.

The rearrangement links TRBV6-5 to TRBJ1-1; TRBD1 matches at 7 bases. Trimming at V came to 4 bases and at J to 5 bases, leaving 10 bases not matched to a gene. The CDR3 totals 15 residues. Germline-derived CDR1 and CDR2 are MNHEY and SVGAGI. The CDR3, as DNA: TGTGCCAGCAGTTCCACCCAGGGGGGCGGGACTGAAGCTTTCTTT. Translating it yields CASSSTQGGGTEAFF.

CDR3 protein: CASSQDGRTGSYSGNTIYF. The CDR3 DNA is TGTGCCAGCAGCCAAGATGGGCGAACAGGGAGCTACTCTGGAAACACCATATATTTT. The chain combines TRBV4-2 with TRBJ1-3, with D tentatively TRBD1 (6 bases). CDR3 size: 19 residues. The V end lost 0 bases, the J end lost 0 bases, and 18 bases lay between the germline ends. CDR1 and CDR2 from the germline V gene are LGHNA and YNFKEQ.

This chain uses TRBV29-1 with TRBJ1-5; D is uncertain. The CDR3 has 13 amino acids. Trimming left V 4 bases short and J 3 bases short, with 10 bases between. Germline CDR1 SQVTM, CDR2 ANQGSEA. This CDR3 reads CSVADSFNQPQHF. In DNA, the CDR3 is TGCAGCGTTGCCGACTCCTTCAATCAGCCCCAGCATTTT. The whole variable domain, remainder taken from reference TRBV29-1 and TRBJ1-5, is SAVISQKPSRDICQRGTSLTIQCQVDSQVTMMFWYRQQPGQSLTLIATANQGSEATYESGFVIDKFPISRPNLTFSTLTVSNMSPEDSSIYLCSVADSFNQPQHFGDGTRLSIL.

The chain couples TRBV27 to TRBJ2-1, with 12 bases aligning to TRBD2. The germline V gene has CDR1 MNHEY and CDR2 SMNVEV (reference sequence). The CDR3 is made up of 15 amino acids. The V and J ends lost 5 bases and 10 bases, in that order; junction bases with no gene match: 9. In DNA, the CDR3 is TGTGCCAGCAGTACTAGCGGGGGGACCATTAGAGAGCAGTTCTTC. It yields the protein CASSTSGGTIREQFF.

This clone was detected only a few times. V and J are TRBV18 and TRBJ2-2; D perhaps matches TRBD1 (5 bases). Per the germline V gene, CDR1 is KGHSH and CDR2 is LQKENI. V lost 1 base to trimming and J lost 3 bases, with 12 bases between them. This CDR3 contains 16 residues. CDR3 amino acids: CASSPQGRAHTGELFF. The CDR3 nucleotides are TGTGCCAGCTCACCACAAGGCAGGGCTCACACCGGGGAGCTGTTTTTT.

The rearrangement uses TRBV18 and TRBJ2-7; a weak D match, TRBD1 (6 bases). The ends were cut back, 3 bases at V and 6 bases at J, with 21 bases in the middle. Germline V gene data show CDR1 as KGHSH and CDR2 as LQKENI. The CDR3 runs to 16 residues. The CDR3 DNA reads TGTGCCAGCTCACCTCAGGGGCCGCCGATCCTCTTCGAGCAGTACTTC. It yields the protein CASSPQGPPILFEQYF.

The chain links TRBV7-9 to TRBJ1-5; a possible D gene is TRBD1 (6 bases). The V end lost 4 bases, the J end lost 5 bases, and 21 bases lay between the germline ends. This CDR3 region has 17 residues. The V gene's germline CDR1 is SEHNR and CDR2 FQNEAQ (reference sequence). CDR3 DNA: TGTGCCAGCAGCTCCCCTCTCTTCGACAGGAATGATCAGCCCCAGCATTTT. This gives the protein CASSSPLFDRNDQPQHF.

The chain is built from TRBV7-9 and TRBJ2-3; D uncertain. Per germline, CDR1 SEHNR and CDR2 FQNEAQ (reference sequence). The CDR3 has 14 residues. V lost 4 bases to trimming and J lost 4 bases, with 12 bases between them. CDR3 DNA sequence: TGTGCCAGCAGCTCGATGAGAGGCCCAGATACGCAGTATTTT. Residues: CASSSMRGPDTQYF.

The CDR3 DNA sequence: TGTGCCAGCAGTTCCCGGACAGGGGTCACCTACGAGCAGTACTTC. Translated, it gives CASSSRTGVTYEQYF. The chain combines TRBV6-5 with TRBJ2-7; 9 bases agree with TRBD1. This CDR3 is 15 amino acids long. Germline trimming cut 4 bases from V and 2 bases from J; bases unmatched to any gene: 6. CDR1 is MNHEY, CDR2 SVGAGI, per germline.

This clone showed up just once. This CDR3 is CASSFSGLSYEQYF. In DNA, the CDR3 is TGTGCCAGCAGCTTTTCTGGCCTCTCCTACGAGCAGTACTTC. This rearrangement joins TRBV6-1 to TRBJ2-7; D not resolved. V shed 6 bases and J shed 0 bases, with 12 bases lying between them. In germline, CDR1 is MNHNS, CDR2 SASEGT. This CDR3 region has 14 residues.

The rearrangement links TRBV19 to TRBJ1-2, with D possibly being TRBD1 (5 bases). The ends were cut back, 3 bases at V and 7 bases at J, with 18 bases in the middle. The CDR3 contains 15 residues. Germline V gene data show CDR1 as LNHDA and CDR2 as SQIVND (reference sequence). CDR3 amino acids: CASSIRSGAKRGYTF. DNA of the CDR3: TGTGCCAGTAGTATTAGAAGCGGGGCGAAGCGTGGCTACACCTTC.

This chain uses TRBV6-5 with TRBJ2-7, with D possibly TRBD1 on 6 matching bases. Germline loops: CDR1 MNHEY, CDR2 SVGAGI. Between the trimmed V and J ends, which lost 0 bases and 3 bases, there was a span of 6 bases. The CDR3 runs 13 residues. The CDR3 DNA is TGTGCCAGCAGTTACTCGGACAGCTACGAGCAGTACTTC. It is translated as CASSYSDSYEQYF.

The V and J genes are TRBV5-4 and TRBJ2-5; the match to TRBD2 covers 10 bases. CDR1 SGHNT and CDR2 YYREEE come from the germline V gene (reference sequence). CDR3 length: 14 amino acids. The V gene end was trimmed by 2 bases and the J gene end by 5 bases; junction bases not matched to a gene: 3. The CDR3 spells CASSLAGGPETQYF. CDR3 sequence (DNA): TGTGCCAGCAGCTTAGCGGGGGGGCCCGAGACCCAGTACTTC.

V gene TRBV18 combines with J gene TRBJ2-2, with TRBD2 matching over 7 bases. Germline CDR1 reads KGHSH; CDR2 reads LQKENI. Trimming took 10 bases from V and 0 from J; bases not matched to a gene: 17. The length of the CDR3 is 18 residues. The CDR3 nucleotides are TGTGCCAACGCCGTCGCGGGAGTAAACCCGACGAACACCGGGGAGCTGTTTTTT. Translating it yields CANAVAGVNPTNTGELFF.

The chain links TRBV5-6 to TRBJ2-3; TRBD2 aligns across 15 bases. Germline loops: CDR1 SGHDT, CDR2 YYEEEE. The CDR3 length is 16 residues. J was trimmed by 6 bases and V by 3 bases; bases with no gene match: 5. CDR3 DNA: TGTGCCAGCAGCTCTGGACTAGCGGGAGGGGCGGATACGCAGTATTTT. Its protein product is CASSSGLAGGADTQYF.

This rearrangement joins TRBV18 to TRBJ2-5; D not certain. In germline, CDR1 is KGHSH, CDR2 LQKENI. V dropped 1 base and J dropped 3 bases, with 6 bases sitting between them. This CDR3 is built from 13 residues. CDR3 sequence: CASSPLPEETQYF. As DNA, the CDR3 is TGTGCCAGCTCACCACTCCCCGAAGAGACCCAGTACTTC. Full variable domain (outside the CDR3, taken from reference TRBV18 and TRBJ2-5): NAGVMQNPRHLVRRRGQEARLRCSPMKGHSHVYWYRQLPEEGLKFMVYLQKENIIDESGMPKERFSAEFPKEGPSILRIQQVVRGDSAAYFCASSPLPEETQYFGPGTRLLVL.

This clone was recorded many times. The chain links TRBV6-5 to TRBJ2-1, with D unclear. The CDR3 spans 15 residues. The germline V and J ends were trimmed by 2 bases and 4 bases, with 12 bases remaining between them. CDR1 is MNHEY, CDR2 SVGAGI, per germline. The CDR3 DNA is TGTGCCAGCAGTTACAGGCTTGAGCGTTACAATGAGCAGTTCTTC. Its translation is CASSYRLERYNEQFF.

The chain recombines TRBV29-1 with TRBJ2-3; 8 bases agree with TRBD1. The CDR3 covers 13 residues. V lost 0 bases to trimming and J lost 11 bases; unmatched junction nucleotides: 7. Germline V gene sequence: CDR1 SQVTM, CDR2 ANQGSEA. The CDR3 bases are TGCAGCGTTGAAGATCACAGGGGGGATCAGCAGTATTTT. Translating it yields CSVEDHRGDQQYF.

The chain recombines TRBV7-2 with TRBJ2-7; 9 nucleotides agree with TRBD2. V shed 9 bases, J shed 2 bases, and the junction held 8 bases outside the gene matches. Germline CDR1 reads SGHTA; CDR2 reads FQGNSA. CDR3 length: 14 residues. CDR3 coding DNA: TGTGCCAGTGGCGGCGGGAGGGCCACCTACGAGCAGTACTTC. Its translation: CASGGGRATYEQYF.

The table lists this clone with a few counts. The CDR3 DNA reads TGTGCCAGCAGCCAAACGGAGTACCAAGAGACCCAGTACTTC. It yields the protein CASSQTEYQETQYF. The rearrangement uses TRBV4-2 and TRBJ2-5; no clear D gene. Trimming shortened V by 2 bases and J by 0 bases, and 7 bases separated the two germline ends. The CDR3 has 14 residues. Germline CDR1 LGHNA, CDR2 YNFKEQ.

This chain links TRBV6-1 with TRBJ1-2; D remains unclear. The V end was cut by 2 bases, the J end by 4 bases, with 11 bases between. Germline CDR1 is MNHNS and CDR2 is SASEGT. The CDR3 loop spans 14 amino acids. This chain's CDR3 is CASSEQLGGYGYTF. The CDR3 bases are TGTGCCAGCAGTGAACAGCTTGGAGGCTATGGCTACACCTTC.